What follows are 25 T cell receptor beta chains derived from one specimen sequenced in a study of vaccination and CD4 T cells after COVID-19. The time point was: late sampling 161 to 241 days after vaccination in three convalescent patients. Treatment indicated: approximately 9-day PBMC culture with coronavirus spike peptide pools or control peptides (ViraFEST assay). An Oncomine TCR Beta short-read assay was used to sequence the DNA from cultured CD4+ T cells. Each CDR3 protein is one row after TCRdb ran MiXCR on the PCR reads. Altogether 20,000 to 25,000 distinct CDR3 sequences are present, less than 35% being singletons, with the ten largest covering around 8.4%. What these receptors recognize is not known. The material was CD4+ T cells from blood, cultured in vitro, obtained about 7 months after SARS-CoV-2 vaccination. The source of these receptors is a human donor who had recovered from COVID-19.

This clonotype has only a few counts. The chain employs TRBV18 and TRBJ2-7, with 9 bases identical to TRBD1. The CDR3 is made up of 14 amino acids. The junction had 5 bases not matched to a gene; V was cut back by 4 bases and J by 4 bases. Germline V gene data show CDR1 as KGHSH and CDR2 as LQKENI. CDR3 sequence reads: CASSRPTGGYEQYF. The CDR3 DNA is TGTGCCAGCTCACGACCGACAGGGGGTTACGAGCAGTACTTC.

The V call is TRBV4-1, the J call TRBJ2-5; possible D gene TRBD2, 5 bases. V shed 4 bases and J shed 7 bases, with 19 bases lying between them. The length of the CDR3 is 15 residues. CDR1 and CDR2 (germline): MGHRA, YSYEKL. The CDR3 DNA follows: TGCGCCAGCAGCCTCATGGACTTGACCTCAGGGACCCAGTACTTC. Translation: CASSLMDLTSGTQYF.

This chain connects TRBV7-2 to TRBJ1-2; 12 bases align to TRBD1. The germline gives CDR1 SGHTA, CDR2 FQGNSA. The CDR3 extends over 15 amino acids. With V trimmed by 2 bases and J by 7 bases, 5 bases remained unmatched. CDR3 in amino acids: CASSLSGTGGSGYTF. Written as DNA, the CDR3 is TGTGCCAGCAGCTTATCCGGGACAGGGGGCAGTGGCTACACCTTC.

The gene calls are TRBV6-5 and TRBJ1-1; D not certain. V gave up 2 bases and J gave up 6 bases, with 7 bases separating them. The CDR3 runs 12 residues. Germline V gene sequence: CDR1 MNHEY, CDR2 SVGAGI. CDR3 sequence (DNA): TGTGCCAGCAGTTACCGCGGGGCTGAAGCTTTCTTT. This gives the protein CASSYRGAEAFF.

This clonotype was counted between two and nine times. The chain has TRBV28 and TRBJ2-7; either TRBD1 or TRBD2 may supply D (5 bases each). From germline, CDR1 is MDHEN and CDR2 SYDVKM. Trimming removed 6 bases at V and 0 bases at J, with 18 bases between. This CDR3 spans 16 amino acids. The CDR3 DNA follows: TGTGCCAGCAGCACCCCCGGGGCGGCCAGCTCCTACGAGCAGTACTTC. Protein sequence: CASSTPGAASSYEQYF. Looking up the rest from reference TRBV28 and TRBJ2-7 gives the full variable domain: DVKVTQSSRYLVKRTGEKVFLECVQDMDHENMFWYRQDPGLGLRLIYFSYDVKMKEKGDIPEGYSVSREKKERFSLILESASTNQTSMYLCASSTPGAASSYEQYFGPGTRLTVT.

V usage is TRBV20-1 and J usage is TRBJ2-5, with 7 nucleotides matching TRBD1. This CDR3 spans 13 amino acids. Germline CDR1 DFQATT, CDR2 SNEGSKA (reference sequence). The V gene end was trimmed by 5 bases and the J gene end by 3 bases; junction bases not matched to a gene: 6. This CDR3 reads CSAANRGKETQYF. CDR3 nucleotides: TGCAGTGCTGCCAACAGGGGCAAAGAGACCCAGTACTTC.

CDR3 bases: TGTGCCAGCAGCTCGCCTAGCGGGAGCGGATACGAGCAGTACTTC. The encoded protein is CASSSPSGSGYEQYF. This chain joins TRBV7-6 and TRBJ2-7; the match to TRBD2 covers 10 bases. The CDR3 has 15 residues. Germline assignment: CDR1 SGHVS and CDR2 FNYEAQ. V lost 4 bases, J lost 4 bases, and 7 bases stayed unmatched. Combining the CDR3 with reference TRBV7-6 and TRBJ2-7 gives the whole variable domain GAGVSQSPRYKVTKRGQDVALRCDPISGHVSLYWYRQALGQGPEFLTYFNYEAQQDKSGLPNDRFSAERPEGSISTLTIQRTEQRDSAMYRCASSSPSGSGYEQYFGPGTRLTVT.

Only a few counts were recorded for this clonotype. This chain joins TRBV20-1 and TRBJ1-2; D is ambiguous. Trimming pared 5 bases from V and 7 bases from J, leaving 8 bases between. The germline V gene encodes CDR1 DFQATT and CDR2 SNEGSKA (reference sequence). There are 10 residues in the CDR3. Here the CDR3 DNA reads TGCAGTGCTCCCGACCTTGGCTACACCTTC. Its protein product is CSAPDLGYTF.

In its sample, this clonotype was seen once. The chain joins TRBV6-5 to TRBJ2-4; D is tentatively TRBD1 or TRBD2 (5 bases each). V lost 0 bases and J 5 bases, leaving 14 bases between the germline ends. Germline values: CDR1 MNHEY, CDR2 SVGAGI. The CDR3 consists of 16 residues. The DNA of the CDR3 is TGTGCCAGCAGTTACTCGTCGTCAGGGACCCAAAACATTCAGTACTTC. It is translated as CASSYSSSGTQNIQYF.

J is TRBJ2-7 and V is TRBV10-1; unclear D gene. The germline V gene encodes CDR1 WNHNN and CDR2 SYGVQD (reference sequence). V lost 2 bases, J lost 6 bases, and 8 bases lay in between. The CDR3 spans 12 residues. This CDR3 reads CASSETASEQYF. Here the CDR3 DNA reads TGCGCCAGCAGTGAGACAGCCTCCGAGCAGTACTTC.

There are a few counts of this clonotype. The chain joins TRBV7-2 to TRBJ2-5, with D perhaps TRBD1 (5 bases). The V gene's germline CDR1 is SGHTA and CDR2 FQGNSA. This CDR3 region has 13 residues. Deletions cut 3 bases from V and 2 bases from J, with 7 bases between. This CDR3 is CASSLDIQETQYF. In DNA, the CDR3 is TGTGCCAGCAGCTTGGACATACAAGAGACCCAGTACTTC.

This clonotype turned up a few times. This chain joins TRBV27 and TRBJ2-1, with D possibly matching TRBD2 (6 bases). CDR1 MNHEY and CDR2 SMNVEV come from the germline V gene (reference sequence). The CDR3 extends over 12 amino acids. The V gene lost 11 bases and the J gene lost 0 bases, with 8 bases spanning the gap. The CDR3 here is CALRGSYNEQFF. In nucleotides, the CDR3 is TGTGCCTTGCGGGGCTCCTACAATGAGCAGTTCTTC.

The chain combines TRBV20-1 with TRBJ2-3; no clear D. The CDR3 runs to 14 residues. In germline, CDR1 is DFQATT, CDR2 SNEGSKA (reference sequence). The V end was cut by 3 bases, the J end by 6 bases, with 16 bases between. In DNA form, the CDR3 reads TGCAGTGCTAGTTCCGGGCAACATGGGGATACGCAGTATTTT. It encodes CSASSGQHGDTQYF.

The chain couples TRBV6-1 to TRBJ2-5; the match to TRBD2 covers 14 bases. CDR3 length: 14 residues. V gave up 8 bases and J gave up 5 bases; unmatched junction bases: 4. Germline lookup yields CDR1 MNHNS and CDR2 SASEGT. The CDR3 here is CASLTSGRAETQYF. Here the CDR3 DNA reads TGTGCCAGCCTGACTAGCGGGAGGGCCGAGACCCAGTACTTC.

V is TRBV7-3 and J is TRBJ1-2; no clear D gene. The CDR3 totals 15 residues. With 4 bases removed from V and 6 bases from J, the gap between germline ends came to 18 bases. Per the germline V gene, CDR1 is SGHTA and CDR2 is FQGTGA. The CDR3 is CASSSLRRHGDGYTF. The CDR3 nucleotides read TGTGCCAGCAGCTCCCTCAGGAGACACGGGGATGGCTACACCTTC.

V gene TRBV19 combines with J gene TRBJ2-5; possibly TRBD2 for D (6 bases). The V end lost 6 bases, the J end lost 4 bases, and 12 bases lay between the germline ends. The CDR3 loop spans 13 amino acids. Germline values: CDR1 LNHDA, CDR2 SQIVND (reference sequence). CDR3 amino acids: CASRLEGRETQYF. The CDR3 nucleotides read TGTGCCAGTAGATTGGAGGGAAGAGAGACCCAGTACTTC.

This clonotype was seen a handful of times. V gene TRBV28 combines with J gene TRBJ1-6; TRBD1 matches at 10 bases. CDR3 length: 15 amino acids. V gave up 3 bases and J gave up 10 bases; unmatched junction bases: 6. Germline CDR1 reads MDHEN; CDR2 reads SYDVKM. The CDR3 DNA sequence: TGTGCCAGCAGTTTCCCAGGACAGGGGGGGTCACCCCTCCACTTT. Residues: CASSFPGQGGSPLHF.

The rearrangement joins TRBV20-1 to TRBJ1-2, with D unclear. Trimming removed 3 bases at V and 1 base at J, with 12 bases between. Germline V gene data show CDR1 as DFQATT and CDR2 as SNEGSKA (reference sequence). This CDR3 is built from 14 residues. This CDR3 reads CSASGHLFNYGYTF. The CDR3 nucleotides are TGCAGTGCTAGCGGGCACCTATTTAACTATGGCTACACCTTC.

J is TRBJ1-5 and V is TRBV7-9, with a weak D call TRBD1 (5 bases). The CDR3 totals 15 residues. CDR1 is SEHNR, CDR2 FQNEAQ, per germline (reference sequence). The V and J ends lost 1 base and 1 base respectively, with 8 bases between them. In nucleotides, the CDR3 is TGTGCCAGCAGCTTAGACAGGCCAAGCAATCAGCCCCAGCATTTT. It yields the protein CASSLDRPSNQPQHF.

This clonotype was seen more than once but under ten times. The rearrangement links TRBV7-9 to TRBJ2-5; perhaps TRBD2 as D (6 bases). The CDR3 sequence is 15 residues long. V dropped 1 base and J dropped 2 bases, with 11 bases sitting between them. Per the germline V gene, CDR1 is SEHNR and CDR2 is FQNEAQ (reference sequence). CDR3 sequence: CASSLVRDLQETQYF. The CDR3 nucleotides are TGTGCCAGCAGCTTAGTACGGGACTTACAAGAGACCCAGTACTTC.

The rearrangement uses TRBV7-3 and TRBJ1-6; D is perhaps TRBD1 (5 bases). Deletions cut 6 bases from V and 11 bases from J, with 20 bases between. The CDR3 is made up of 15 amino acids. Per the germline V gene, CDR1 is SGHTA and CDR2 is FQGTGA. The CDR3 region is CASSSTPGRVTPLHF. As DNA, the CDR3 is TGTGCCAGCAGTTCCACCCCTGGCAGGGTCACACCCCTCCACTTT.

The V gene is TRBV4-3, the J gene TRBJ2-7, with TRBD1 matching 9 bases. This CDR3 is built from 14 residues. Germline lookup yields CDR1 LGHNA and CDR2 YSLEER. V trimming: 1 base; J trimming: 4 bases; junction bases outside the gene matches: 2. CDR3: CASSQGTGDYEQYF. CDR3 sequence (DNA): TGCGCCAGCAGCCAAGGGACAGGGGATTACGAGCAGTACTTC.

This clonotype showed up just a few times. The chain combines TRBV10-3 with TRBJ1-6; D remains ambiguous. Germline V gives CDR1 ENHRY, CDR2 SYGVKD. CDR3 length: 15 residues. V dropped 2 bases and J dropped 5 bases, with 10 bases sitting between them. In DNA form, the CDR3 reads TGTGCCATCAGTGAGGGACGGAGCGATAATTCACCCCTCCACTTT. Protein: CAISEGRSDNSPLHF.

The chain recombines TRBV28 with TRBJ2-1, with unresolved D. Trimming pared 6 bases from V and 9 bases from J, leaving 18 bases between. This CDR3 spans 14 amino acids. Germline V gene lookup returns CDR1 MDHEN and CDR2 SYDVKM. CDR3 nucleotides: TGTGCCAGCAGAGGCGGTCCCACCTTGGGTGAGCAGTTCTTC. This translates into CASRGGPTLGEQFF.

This clonotype was observed a few times. Written as DNA, the CDR3 is TGTGCCAGCAGCGTCACTAGAAGCGAGCAGTACTTC. It is translated as CASSVTRSEQYF. The V and J genes are TRBV28 and TRBJ2-7; a possible D gene is TRBD2 (5 bases). Germline V gene sequence: CDR1 MDHEN, CDR2 SYDVKM. Trimming shortened V by 6 bases and J by 6 bases, and 12 bases separated the two germline ends. This CDR3 spans 12 amino acids.